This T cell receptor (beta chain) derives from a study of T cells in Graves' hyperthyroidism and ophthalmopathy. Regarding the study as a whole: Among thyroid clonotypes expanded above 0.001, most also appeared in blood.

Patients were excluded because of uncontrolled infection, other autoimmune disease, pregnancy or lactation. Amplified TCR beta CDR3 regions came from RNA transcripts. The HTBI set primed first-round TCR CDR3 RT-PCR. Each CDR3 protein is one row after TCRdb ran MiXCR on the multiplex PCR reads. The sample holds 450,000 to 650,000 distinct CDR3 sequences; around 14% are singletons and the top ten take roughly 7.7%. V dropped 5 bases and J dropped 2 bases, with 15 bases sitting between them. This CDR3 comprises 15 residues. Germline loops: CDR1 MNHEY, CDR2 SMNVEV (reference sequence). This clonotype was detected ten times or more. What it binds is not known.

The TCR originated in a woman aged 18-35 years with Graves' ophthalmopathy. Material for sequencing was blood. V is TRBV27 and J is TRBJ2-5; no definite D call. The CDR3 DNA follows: TGTGCCAGCAGTCCTCGCAGTATGAGTCAAGAGACCCAGTACTTC. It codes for CASSPRSMSQETQYF.